The 14 T cell receptor beta chains in this list originate from one sample, sequenced in a study of cytomegalovirus exposure and HLA in healthy donors. Both 60 Vbeta primers and 13 Jbeta primers went into the PCR. The protocol was immunoSEQ multiplex PCR, while the TCRdb copy is restricted to in-frame clones and leaves out a portion. The repertoire holds 140,000 to 150,000 clones, with just under 75% as singletons. Source material: PBMCs. Receptors originate from a young woman in good health and CMV-seronegative.

This chain joins TRBV19 and TRBJ2-1; 8 bases align to TRBD1. The length of the CDR3 is 11 residues. The V and J ends lost 9 bases and 12 bases, in that order; junction bases with no gene match: 7. Germline values: CDR1 LNHDA, CDR2 SQIVND (reference sequence). This CDR3 is CASGQGDGQFF. CDR3 DNA: TGTGCCAGCGGACAGGGCGACGGGCAGTTCTTC.

The gene calls are TRBV4-1 and TRBJ1-5; 8 positions agree with TRBD1. CDR3 length equals 15 residues. V shed 1 base, J shed 6 bases, and the junction held 5 bases outside the gene matches. From germline, CDR1 is MGHRA and CDR2 YSYEKL. Here the CDR3 reads CASSQGTGGGQPQHF. As DNA, the CDR3 is TGCGCCAGCAGCCAAGGCACAGGGGGAGGTCAGCCCCAGCATTTT.

The rearrangement links TRBV13 to TRBJ2-2; 7 bases fit TRBD1. Germline V CDR1 and CDR2: PRHDT, FYEKMQ (reference sequence). V dropped 3 bases and J dropped 7; count of bases not matched to a gene: 11. The CDR3 is made up of 16 amino acids. The CDR3 reads CASSLVPTGVDGELFF. The CDR3 DNA reads as TGTGCCAGCAGCTTGGTCCCCACAGGGGTCGACGGGGAGCTGTTTTTT.

The chain links TRBV29-1 to TRBJ2-7; 8 nucleotides align to TRBD1. The CDR3 has 16 residues. V lost 5 bases and J lost 3; bases outside the gene matches: 15. Germline V gene lookup returns CDR1 SQVTM and CDR2 ANQGSEA. The CDR3 loop reads CSVWAGGAYPLYEQYF. The CDR3 DNA is TGCAGCGTTTGGGCAGGGGGCGCTTATCCGCTCTACGAGCAGTACTTC.

This chain joins TRBV7-2 and TRBJ1-2, with a tentative D call TRBD1 (5 bases). The CDR3 length is 14 residues. Germline V lookup: CDR1 SGHTA, CDR2 FQGNSA. Trimming left V 1 base short and J 8 bases short, with 14 bases between. The CDR3 sequence: CASSLGMGEVGYTF. CDR3 sequence (DNA): TGTGCCAGCAGCTTAGGAATGGGGGAGGTGGGCTACACCTTC.

This clone was detected ten times or more. The chain recombines TRBV28 with TRBJ1-1; TRBD1 aligns across 9 bases. The CDR3 loop spans 15 amino acids. Trimming removed 4 bases from V and 7 bases from J; junction bases left unmatched: 10. CDR1 and CDR2 (germline): MDHEN, SYDVKM. This CDR3 reads CASSSGTGINDEAFF. DNA for the CDR3: TGTGCCAGCAGTTCCGGGACAGGGATTAACGATGAAGCTTTCTTT. The variable domain in full, completed from reference TRBV28 and TRBJ1-1, reads DVKVTQSSRYLVKRTGEKVFLECVQDMDHENMFWYRQDPGLGLRLIYFSYDVKMKEKGDIPEGYSVSREKKERFSLILESASTNQTSMYLCASSSGTGINDEAFFGQGTRLTVV.

J is TRBJ1-1 and V is TRBV15, with a weak D call TRBD1 (5 bases). Trimming took 2 bases from V and 2 from J, leaving 6 bases between them. The CDR3 spans 13 residues. Germline V gives CDR1 LNHNV, CDR2 YYDKDF (reference sequence). CDR3 loop: CATSRQGNTEAFF. CDR3 bases: TGTGCCACCAGCAGACAGGGCAACACTGAAGCTTTCTTT.

The chain recombines TRBV7-9 with TRBJ1-4; 7 bases match TRBD1. The germline V gene has CDR1 SEHNR and CDR2 FQNEAQ (reference sequence). Losses at the gene ends were 5 bases for V and 8 bases for J; bases not matched to a gene: 2. The CDR3 totals 12 residues. CDR3 DNA: TGTGCCAGCAGCCAGGGGGTAGAAAAACTGTTTTTT. It codes for CASSQGVEKLFF.

The chain employs TRBV4-3 and TRBJ2-3; TRBD2 matches at 7 bases. The CDR3 runs 14 residues. The J segment lost 8 bases and the V segment lost 0 bases, leaving 5 bases of the junction unmatched. Germline-derived CDR1 and CDR2 are LGHNA and YSLEER. The CDR3 is CASSQEEGRGTQYF. The CDR3 DNA sequence: TGCGCCAGCAGCCAAGAGGAGGGGAGGGGTACGCAGTATTTT.

The rearrangement links TRBV18 to TRBJ1-4, with D possibly matching TRBD1 (5 bases). The CDR3 contains 15 residues. V was cut by 6 bases and J by 4 bases, with 15 bases left in between. Germline CDR1 is KGHSH and CDR2 is LQKENI. CDR3 in DNA: TGTGCCAGCTCTCCAGGGAGCGGTGATAATGAAAAACTGTTTTTT. Translated, it gives CASSPGSGDNEKLFF.

CDR3 bases: TGTGCCAGCAGCCTCCGACTAGCGGGAAGAGAGACCCAGTACTTC. This encodes CASSLRLAGRETQYF. This rearrangement joins TRBV5-6 to TRBJ2-5; TRBD2 agrees at 11 bases. Germline CDR1 reads SGHDT; CDR2 reads YYEEEE. J was trimmed by 4 bases and V by 4 bases; bases with no gene match: 6. This CDR3 has 15 amino acids.

The genes are TRBV15 and TRBJ1-4; D gene unclear. The ends were cut back, 1 base at V and 5 bases at J, with 5 bases in the middle. Germline V gene lookup returns CDR1 LNHNV and CDR2 YYDKDF (reference sequence). There are 13 residues in the CDR3. This CDR3 is CATSRGQNEKLFF. In DNA form, the CDR3 reads TGTGCCACCAGCAGAGGACAAAATGAAAAACTGTTTTTT.

The chain is built from TRBV9 and TRBJ2-1; 13 bases map to TRBD2. The CDR3 totals 15 residues. V dropped 0 bases and J dropped 10; count of bases not matched to a gene: 4. Per the germline V gene, CDR1 is SGDLS and CDR2 is YYNGEE. The CDR3 region is CASSVDTSGREEQFF. As DNA, the CDR3 is TGTGCCAGCAGCGTAGACACTAGCGGGAGGGAGGAGCAGTTCTTC.

The rearrangement joins TRBV4-3 to TRBJ1-2, with D possibly being TRBD1 (5 bases). V was trimmed by 1 base and J by 4 bases, leaving 13 bases between them. The CDR3 is made up of 15 amino acids. Germline CDR1 is LGHNA and CDR2 is YSLEER. CDR3 coding DNA: TGCGCCAGCAGCCAAGCCTATCCGACAGCCTATGGCTACACCTTC. It encodes CASSQAYPTAYGYTF.